The next 32 T cell receptor beta chains were all read from a single sample in a study of T cells after yellow fever vaccination. One entry per CDR3 protein results from TCRdb running MiXCR on the 5' RACE reads. The sample lists approximately 580,000 distinct CDR3 sequences, about a sixth occurring once. The starting material was PBMCs, obtained 4 to 6 days after the first yellow fever vaccination. The receptor source for this set is a man in his late teens or twenties who received the YFV17D yellow fever vaccine.

V gene TRBV7-2 combines with J gene TRBJ2-3, with TRBD1 matching 8 bases. The CDR3 consists of 16 residues. Germline V gene data show CDR1 as SGHTA and CDR2 as FQGNSA. With 5 bases clipped from V and 3 bases from J, the junction kept 10 bases outside the gene matches. The DNA for the CDR3 is TGTGCCAGCAGCCTTACCTGGACAGGGTGGACAGATACGCAGTATTTT. Encoded protein: CASSLTWTGWTDTQYF.

This clonotype showed up just a few times. This rearrangement joins TRBV7-2 to TRBJ2-7; possibly TRBD2 for D (7 bases). Germline lookup yields CDR1 SGHTA and CDR2 FQGNSA. Trimming took 3 bases from V and 2 from J, leaving 17 bases between them. The CDR3 is made up of 16 amino acids. The CDR3 nucleotides are TGTGCCAGCAGCTTTGGGGGGGCTTGGTCAACCTACGAGCAGTACTTC. Amino acids: CASSFGGAWSTYEQYF.

The chain joins TRBV4-1 to TRBJ1-1; D is uncertain. The CDR3 covers 14 residues. The germline V gene encodes CDR1 MGHRA and CDR2 YSYEKL. The ends were cut back, 0 bases at V and 0 bases at J, with 5 bases in the middle. CDR3 in amino acids: CASSQDRMNTEAFF. DNA for the CDR3: TGCGCCAGCAGCCAAGACAGGATGAACACTGAAGCTTTCTTT.

The chain joins TRBV4-1 to TRBJ2-1; a possible D gene is TRBD1 (6 bases). V was shortened by 2 bases and J by 9 bases, with 8 bases between the two germline ends. CDR1 is MGHRA and CDR2 is YSYEKL in the germline V gene. CDR3 length: 12 residues. CDR3 nucleotide sequence: TGCGCCAGCAGCCAATTACAGGGTGAGCAGTTCTTC. Its protein product is CASSQLQGEQFF.

A few counts support this clonotype. The rearrangement links TRBV4-2 to TRBJ2-3, with D possibly being TRBD1 or TRBD2 (6 bases each). This CDR3 is 14 amino acids long. V gave up 1 base and J gave up 6 bases, with 11 bases separating them. Germline-derived CDR1 and CDR2 are LGHNA and YNFKEQ. The CDR3 region is CASSQGGATDTQYF. Written as DNA, the CDR3 is TGTGCCAGCAGCCAAGGGGGGGCGACGGATACGCAGTATTTT.

This rearrangement joins TRBV20-1 to TRBJ1-5; 8 nucleotides align to TRBD1. Germline values: CDR1 DFQATT, CDR2 SNEGSKA (reference sequence). The V gene end was trimmed by 0 bases and the J gene end by 4 bases; junction bases not matched to a gene: 5. CDR3 length: 15 residues. Here the CDR3 reads CSARDWDRPNQPQHF. CDR3 bases: TGCAGTGCTAGAGATTGGGACAGGCCGAATCAGCCCCAGCATTTT.

This clonotype was found a few times. The gene calls are TRBV3-1 and TRBJ1-5; a weak D match, TRBD1 (6 bases). The V and J ends lost 0 bases and 4 bases respectively, with 10 bases between them. The CDR3 covers 15 residues. CDR1 is LGHDT and CDR2 is YNNKEL in the germline V gene (reference sequence). The CDR3 sequence: CASSQDQGQNQPQHF. Here the CDR3 DNA reads TGTGCCAGCAGCCAAGATCAGGGGCAGAATCAGCCCCAGCATTTT.

This clonotype has a handful of counts. The chain joins TRBV7-2 to TRBJ2-3, with TRBD2 matching over 10 bases. CDR1 and CDR2 from the germline V gene are SGHTA and FQGNSA. V shed 5 bases and J 5 bases; nucleotides not matched to a gene: 7. The CDR3 is 15 amino acids. CDR3 residues: CASSALAGVGDTQYF. For the CDR3, the DNA is TGTGCCAGCAGCGCCCTAGCGGGGGTGGGAGATACGCAGTATTTT.

This clonotype was seen repeatedly, ten times or more. V and J are TRBV7-8 and TRBJ2-3, with D tentatively TRBD1 (6 bases). Germline V gene data show CDR1 as SGHVS and CDR2 as FQNEAQ. Trimming took off 11 bases at V and 1 base at J, with 16 bases between the two ends. This CDR3 is built from 14 residues. CDR3 region: CAVRTARGTDTQYF. Here the CDR3 DNA reads TGTGCCGTTCGGACAGCTCGAGGCACAGATACGCAGTATTTT.

This clonotype showed up just a few times. The chain uses TRBV2 and TRBJ2-3; TRBD1 is a possible D gene (6 bases). Deletions cut 8 bases from V and 8 bases from J, with 20 bases between. This CDR3 has 14 amino acids. Looked up from germline, CDR1 is SNHLY and CDR2 is FYNNEI. CDR3 amino acids: CASWGAGELGTQYF. The CDR3 nucleotides are TGTGCCAGCTGGGGTGCAGGGGAGCTAGGTACGCAGTATTTT.

This clonotype was recorded once. The V and J genes are TRBV5-1 and TRBJ2-1, with D perhaps matching TRBD2 (5 bases). The CDR3 contains 17 residues. Trimming removed 2 bases at V and 10 bases at J, with 25 bases between. Germline V lookup: CDR1 SGHRS, CDR2 YFSETQ. CDR3 nucleotides: TGCGCCAGCAGCTTTGGGGTCCTCAGCCCCATGCGCGGGGAGCAGTTCTTC. It is translated as CASSFGVLSPMRGEQFF. The full variable domain, with the rest looked up from reference TRBV5-1 and TRBJ2-1, is KAGVTQTPRYLIKTRGQQVTLSCSPISGHRSVSWYQQTPGQGLQFLFEYFSETQRNKGNFPGRFSGRQFSNSRSEMNVSTLELGDSALYLCASSFGVLSPMRGEQFFGPGTRLTVL.

This clonotype came up many times. The chain links TRBV5-1 to TRBJ2-2; D gene unclear. Germline assignment: CDR1 SGHRS and CDR2 YFSETQ. CDR3 length equals 17 residues. The V gene lost 1 base and the J gene lost 2 bases, with 15 bases spanning the gap. CDR3 in amino acids: CASSLSPGGVNTGELFF. In DNA form, the CDR3 reads TGCGCCAGCAGCTTGTCCCCCGGTGGAGTAAACACCGGGGAGCTGTTTTTT.

This clonotype was counted many times. The chain couples TRBV20-1 to TRBJ1-5; no clear D. Germline CDR1 reads DFQATT; CDR2 reads SNEGSKA (reference sequence). V lost 3 bases to trimming and J lost 6 bases, with 9 bases between them. The CDR3 is 12 amino acids. DNA of the CDR3: TGCAGTGCTAGCCAGGCGCGTCAGCCCCAGCATTTT. Translated: CSASQARQPQHF.

CDR3 amino acids: CASRKATGQPQHF. The CDR3 DNA reads TGCGCCAGCAGAAAAGCGACAGGGCAGCCCCAGCATTTT. The chain is built from TRBV5-1 and TRBJ1-5, with 7 bases identical to TRBD1. Germline V gene lookup returns CDR1 SGHRS and CDR2 YFSETQ. V gave up 5 bases and J gave up 7 bases; unmatched junction bases: 6. The CDR3 is made up of 13 amino acids.

This clonotype was counted a few times. This rearrangement joins TRBV5-6 to TRBJ1-1; the match to TRBD1 covers 9 bases. J was trimmed by 4 bases and V by 4 bases; bases with no gene match: 8. Germline V gene data show CDR1 as SGHDT and CDR2 as YYEEEE. CDR3 size: 15 residues. This chain's CDR3 is CASSRAGTGSTEAFF. CDR3 nucleotides: TGTGCCAGCAGCAGAGCCGGGACAGGGTCCACTGAAGCTTTCTTT.

This clonotype was counted ten times or more. The CDR3 reads CASSATRNYNEQFF. As DNA, the CDR3 is TGTGCCAGCAGCGCGACTAGAAACTACAATGAGCAGTTCTTC. V gene TRBV7-2 combines with J gene TRBJ2-1, with D maybe TRBD2 (6 bases). The CDR3 is 14 amino acids. The germline V gene encodes CDR1 SGHTA and CDR2 FQGNSA. The ends were cut back, 5 bases at V and 3 bases at J, with 11 bases in the middle.

The chain links TRBV28 to TRBJ2-5; D call uncertain. Germline V lookup: CDR1 MDHEN, CDR2 SYDVKM. This CDR3 has 14 amino acids. Trimming pared 8 bases from V and 5 bases from J, leaving 18 bases between. DNA of the CDR3: TGTGCCAGCTACCCCTATGGCGGTCGGGAGACCCAGTACTTC. Its protein product is CASYPYGGRETQYF.

V is TRBV6-5 and J is TRBJ1-1; D is possibly TRBD1 (5 bases). The V gene's germline CDR1 is MNHEY and CDR2 SVGAGI. Trimming left V 2 bases short and J 10 bases short, with 17 bases between. The CDR3 is 14 residues long. The CDR3 sequence is CASSYRPQGSAAFF. The CDR3 DNA is TGTGCCAGCAGTTACAGACCCCAGGGTTCCGCAGCTTTCTTT.

This chain connects TRBV7-2 to TRBJ1-3; tentatively, D is TRBD1 (6 bases). Germline V gene sequence: CDR1 SGHTA, CDR2 FQGNSA. V lost 2 bases and J lost 0, with 11 bases in between. The CDR3 spans 16 residues. The CDR3 DNA follows: TGTGCCAGCAGCTTATCCCCCAGGGGCTCTGGAAACACCATATATTTT. This translates into CASSLSPRGSGNTIYF.

The J gene is TRBJ2-1, the V gene TRBV5-1; tentative D call: TRBD1 (7 bases). The CDR3 is 16 residues long. Germline lookup yields CDR1 SGHRS and CDR2 YFSETQ. V was pared by 4 bases and J by 7 bases, with 21 bases between. The CDR3 region has the DNA TGCGCCAGCAGCCCTTACAGGGGAGGAAGTGGGAATGAGCAGTTCTTC. Amino acids: CASSPYRGGSGNEQFF.

This clonotype appeared a few times. V usage is TRBV11-2 and J usage is TRBJ1-2; TRBD1 agrees at 8 bases. The CDR3 spans 15 residues. Germline lookup yields CDR1 SGHAT and CDR2 FQNNGV. With V trimmed by 5 bases and J by 4 bases, 9 bases remained unmatched. The CDR3 region has the DNA TGTGCCAGCAGCGGACAGGGATCGATTCGCTATGGCTACACCTTC. Residues: CASSGQGSIRYGYTF.

The chain recombines TRBV11-2 with TRBJ2-3; perhaps TRBD2 as D (5 bases). V lost 3 bases to trimming and J lost 0 bases, with 7 bases between them. There are 14 residues in the CDR3. In germline, CDR1 is SGHAT, CDR2 FQNNGV. This chain's CDR3 is CASSFQRSTDTQYF. CDR3 sequence (DNA): TGTGCCAGCAGCTTTCAGCGGAGCACAGATACGCAGTATTTT.

Of note for this clonotype: Being one base from a much bigger clone, this may be a read error. This chain links TRBV11-2 with TRBJ2-1, with 11 bases fitting TRBD2. This CDR3 is built from 14 residues. Trimming took 3 bases from V and 9 from J; bases not matched to a gene: 4. Germline V gene data show CDR1 as SGHAT and CDR2 as FQNNGV. DNA for the CDR3: TGTGCCAGCAGCTTTAGCGGGGGGGCCACTGAGCAGTTCTTC. Encoded protein: CASSFSGGATEQFF.

This clonotype came up a few times. V usage is TRBV4-1 and J usage is TRBJ1-6; D might be TRBD1 (5 bases). The CDR3 loop spans 18 amino acids. Trimming took 0 bases from V and 3 from J, leaving 15 bases between them. Germline CDR1 is MGHRA and CDR2 is YSYEKL. CDR3 protein: CASSQDGWGGNYNSPLHF. In DNA form, the CDR3 reads TGCGCCAGCAGCCAAGATGGTTGGGGGGGAAACTATAATTCACCCCTCCACTTT.

The rearrangement uses TRBV7-2 and TRBJ1-1; 9 nucleotides align to TRBD1. The CDR3 runs to 15 residues. V lost 1 base and J lost 3; bases outside the gene matches: 3. Germline-derived CDR1 and CDR2 are SGHTA and FQGNSA. In DNA form, the CDR3 reads TGTGCCAGCAGCTTAGTTAGGGACAGGGACACTGAAGCTTTCTTT. It yields the protein CASSLVRDRDTEAFF.

The chain is built from TRBV9 and TRBJ2-3, with TRBD2 matching over 9 bases. The germline V gene encodes CDR1 SGDLS and CDR2 YYNGEE. CDR3 length equals 15 residues. Losses at the gene ends were 0 bases for V and 2 bases for J; bases not matched to a gene: 1. Here the CDR3 reads CASSVVAGATDTQYF. For the CDR3, the DNA is TGTGCCAGCAGCGTAGTAGCGGGGGCCACAGATACGCAGTATTTT.

The table lists this clonotype with a few counts. The rearrangement links TRBV7-2 to TRBJ1-2, with D possibly being TRBD1 (5 bases). Germline CDR1 and CDR2: SGHTA and FQGNSA. Between the trimmed V and J ends, which lost 6 bases and 8 bases, there was a span of 25 bases. This CDR3 has 16 residues. The CDR3 region is CASRIRGTGGMGGYTF. In DNA form, the CDR3 reads TGTGCCAGCAGAATTAGAGGGACGGGAGGGATGGGGGGCTACACCTTC.

This clonotype was picked up a small number of times. The CDR3 is CSVRDTYEQYV. The CDR3 coding sequence is TGCAGCGTACGGGACACTTACGAGCAGTACGTC. This sequence joins TRBV29-1 and TRBJ2-7; D may be TRBD1 (6 bases). V was trimmed by 6 bases and J by 4 bases, leaving 10 bases between them. The CDR3 extends over 11 amino acids. Germline CDR1 and CDR2: SQVTM and ANQGSEA.

This clonotype was recorded a few times. The J gene is TRBJ1-1, the V gene TRBV30; 7 bases are a match to TRBD1. This CDR3 contains 15 residues. Trimming at V came to 4 bases and at J to 0 bases, leaving 8 bases not matched to a gene. The germline V gene encodes CDR1 GTSNPN and CDR2 SVGIG (reference sequence). CDR3 sequence (DNA): TGTGCCTGGACTGGGGCAGGGGGATTGAACACTGAAGCTTTCTTT. Protein product: CAWTGAGGLNTEAFF.

This clonotype was counted between two and nine times. The V gene is TRBV7-2, the J gene TRBJ2-5; D is unclear. Looked up from germline, CDR1 is SGHTA and CDR2 is FQGNSA. V lost 2 bases and J lost 1, with 5 bases in between. The CDR3 contains 13 residues. For the CDR3, the DNA is TGTGCCAGCAGCTTATGGGGCCAAGAGACCCAGTACTTC. Protein product: CASSLWGQETQYF.

This clonotype was recorded a few times. The rearrangement links TRBV28 to TRBJ1-1, with 7 bases lining up with TRBD1. Germline CDR1 and CDR2: MDHEN and SYDVKM. This CDR3 contains 12 residues. V shed 7 bases and J 7 bases; nucleotides not matched to a gene: 6. In nucleotides, the CDR3 is TGTGCCAGCAAGGGGGCCTGGAGTGAAGCTTTCTTT. This encodes CASKGAWSEAFF.

V and J are TRBV3-1 and TRBJ2-5, with no clear D. The CDR3 is 15 residues long. From germline, CDR1 is LGHDT and CDR2 YNNKEL (reference sequence). The V gene lost 4 bases and the J gene lost 1 base, with 13 bases spanning the gap. CDR3 nucleotides: TGTGCCAGCAGCCCCACAGTGGGTTCCCAAGAGACCCAGTACTTC. Amino acids: CASSPTVGSQETQYF.